These 11 T cell receptor beta chains were sequenced from one sample in a study of beta chain features in type 1 diabetes. What was sequenced were expressed TCRB transcripts, since all of the isolated RNA had been reverse transcribed. Assay: immunoSEQ multiplex PCR; the TCRdb copy retains only in-frame clones and omits some. The sample consists of under 300,000 clones, 8% of them appearing once. What was sequenced was central memory CD4+ T cells from blood. The receptors were gathered from a young woman in good health.

This clone was seen more than once but under ten times. A much larger clone lies one base from this, so it may be a read error. The J gene is TRBJ2-2, the V gene TRBV7-2; D gene uncertain. Germline CDR1 reads SGHTA; CDR2 reads FQGNSA. This CDR3 has 13 residues. The V end lost 2 bases, the J end lost 1 base, and 2 bases lay between the germline ends. CDR3 sequence reads: CASSLLNTGELFF. CDR3 bases: TGTGCCAGCAGCTTACTGAACACCGGGGAGCTGTTTTTT.

This clone was picked up a small number of times. The chain employs TRBV2 and TRBJ1-2; no definite D call. Germline CDR1 is SNHLY and CDR2 is FYNNEI. Deletions cut 3 bases from V and 3 bases from J, with 14 bases between. The CDR3 loop spans 15 amino acids. This chain's CDR3 is CASSDVVGKDYGYTF. The CDR3 DNA is TGTGCCAGCAGTGATGTTGTGGGGAAGGACTATGGCTACACCTTC.

Only a few counts were recorded for this clone. The chain uses TRBV7-2 and TRBJ2-3; tentative D call: TRBD2 (5 bases). Between the trimmed V and J ends, which lost 5 bases and 4 bases, there was a span of 13 bases. From germline, CDR1 is SGHTA and CDR2 FQGNSA. This CDR3 has 14 amino acids. CDR3 nucleotide sequence: TGTGCCAGCAGCCCCAGGACTGGTTCAGATACGCAGTATTTT. It is translated as CASSPRTGSDTQYF.

Of note for this clone: An end of the junction differs from the germline gene, which may be a read error. This chain links TRBV29-1 with TRBJ2-2; no definite D call. The CDR3 has 15 residues. The V gene's germline CDR1 is SQVTM and CDR2 ANQGSEA. This chain's CDR3 is CSVKESPVSTGELFF. The CDR3 DNA is TGCAGCGTTAAAGAAAGCCCTGTTAGTACCGGGGAGCTGTTTTTT.

This clone was observed many times. J is TRBJ2-3 and V is TRBV27; possibly TRBD2 for D (5 bases). This CDR3 is 14 amino acids long. Deletions cut 5 bases from V and 0 bases from J, with 9 bases between. The V gene's germline CDR1 is MNHEY and CDR2 SMNVEV (reference sequence). CDR3 protein: CASSISGSTDTQYF. In nucleotides, the CDR3 is TGTGCCAGCAGTATAAGCGGCAGCACAGATACGCAGTATTTT.

In this sample, this clone turned up a few times. J is TRBJ1-1 and V is TRBV27, with D hard to call. From germline, CDR1 is MNHEY and CDR2 SMNVEV (reference sequence). Trimming shortened V by 3 bases and J by 1 base, and 12 bases separated the two germline ends. The CDR3 totals 15 residues. CDR3 in amino acids: CASSLTRPGNTEAFF. CDR3 coding DNA: TGTGCCAGCAGTTTGACACGTCCGGGGAACACTGAAGCTTTCTTT.

This clone appeared a few times. The gene calls are TRBV9 and TRBJ2-4; D unclear. CDR1 and CDR2 (germline): SGDLS, YYNGEE. The ends were cut back, 2 bases at V and 0 bases at J, with 9 bases in the middle. This CDR3 region has 15 residues. The CDR3 loop is CASSVPLLAKNIQYF. The CDR3 DNA sequence: TGTGCCAGCAGCGTGCCCTTACTAGCCAAAAACATTCAGTACTTC.

This clone has more than one count but fewer than ten. The chain uses TRBV19 and TRBJ2-3; D is unclear. In germline, CDR1 is LNHDA, CDR2 SQIVND (reference sequence). Trimming cost V 1 base and J 3 bases, with 8 bases left between them. This CDR3 contains 14 residues. CDR3 nucleotides: TGTGCCAGTAGTATAGGACTTCCTACAGATACGCAGTATTTT. It is translated as CASSIGLPTDTQYF.

This chain joins TRBV18 and TRBJ2-3; D gene uncertain. This CDR3 is 15 amino acids long. CDR1 and CDR2 from the germline V gene are KGHSH and LQKENI. V lost 3 bases and J lost 3, with 13 bases in between. CDR3 amino acids: CASSPNQAGTDTQYF. The CDR3 coding sequence is TGTGCCAGCTCACCGAACCAGGCCGGGACAGATACGCAGTATTTT.

This clone was observed at least ten times. V gene TRBV19 combines with J gene TRBJ1-5; TRBD1 might be the D (6 bases). The CDR3 has 15 amino acids. Trimming cost V 3 bases and J 5 bases, with 14 bases left between them. The germline V gene has CDR1 LNHDA and CDR2 SQIVND (reference sequence). The CDR3 region is CASSMKARQDQPQHF. The CDR3 DNA reads TGTGCCAGTAGTATGAAAGCCCGACAGGATCAGCCCCAGCATTTT.

Only a few counts were recorded for this clone. The gene calls are TRBV30 and TRBJ2-3; D is undetermined. The ends were cut back, 2 bases at V and 2 bases at J, with 11 bases in the middle. The CDR3 is 14 amino acids. From germline, CDR1 is GTSNPN and CDR2 SVGIG (reference sequence). CDR3 in amino acids: CAWSPITTTDTQYF. The DNA for the CDR3 is TGTGCCTGGAGTCCTATAACGACCACAGATACGCAGTATTTT.